Each of the 5 T cell receptor beta chains below was sequenced from the same sample in a study of CD8 T cells in ankylosing spondylitis. TCRdb passed the 5' RACE reads through MiXCR, listing each CDR3 protein once. The sample comprises tens of thousands of distinct CDR3 sequences, 17% of which are singletons, and 25% to 30% rests with the top ten. Sample: blood. The source of these receptors is a male donor with ankylosing spondylitis or in good health (not recorded which).

This rearrangement joins TRBV29-1 to TRBJ2-6; D ambiguous. This CDR3 comprises 13 residues. Germline CDR1 SQVTM, CDR2 ANQGSEA. CDR3 amino acids: CTARISGANVLTF. In DNA form, the CDR3 reads TGCACCGCCCGGATCTCTGGGGCCAACGTCCTGACTTTC.

The gene calls are TRBV5-1 and TRBJ2-7; 10 bases map to TRBD2. Germline CDR1 and CDR2: SGHRS and YFSETQ. V shed 1 base, J shed 0 bases, and the junction held 4 bases outside the gene matches. The CDR3 extends over 16 amino acids. The CDR3 loop is CASSLRLAGSSYEQYF. CDR3 coding DNA: TGCGCCAGCAGCTTGAGACTAGCGGGCAGCTCCTACGAGCAGTACTTC.

In this sample, this clonotype turned up many times. The V gene is TRBV28, the J gene TRBJ2-7, with D tentatively TRBD1 or TRBD2 (5 bases each). Germline V gene sequence: CDR1 MDHEN, CDR2 SYDVKM. V was cut by 5 bases and J by 1 base, with 18 bases left in between. The CDR3 has 16 residues. Here the CDR3 reads CASSRDRWGDSYEQYV. CDR3 in DNA: TGTGCCAGCAGTCGGGACCGGTGGGGAGATTCCTACGAGCAGTACGTC.

This clonotype was detected ten times or more. This chain links TRBV29-1 with TRBJ2-3; no reliable D call. The CDR3 is 12 residues long. Germline CDR1 reads SQVTM; CDR2 reads ANQGSEA. Trimming shortened V by 0 bases and J by 6 bases, and 7 bases separated the two germline ends. CDR3: CSVEDGRDTQYF. CDR3 DNA: TGCAGCGTTGAAGATGGCCGGGATACGCAGTATTTT.

J is TRBJ2-5 and V is TRBV20-1, with TRBD2 identical over 7 bases. CDR3 length: 14 amino acids. Trimming took 4 bases from V and 3 from J; bases not matched to a gene: 8. CDR1 DFQATT and CDR2 SNEGSKA come from the germline V gene (reference sequence). CDR3 in amino acids: CSAIHASGKETQYF. DNA of the CDR3: TGCAGTGCTATTCATGCTAGCGGTAAAGAGACCCAGTACTTC.